This TCR beta chain was retrieved from a study of blood T cell repertoires in COVID-19 (dated by TCRdb to about 2020). Study-level background: Collaborator samples came from the United States, Italy and Spain and covered acute and convalescent phases of COVID-19. The prospective study material was composed of cDNA or gDNA derived from T cells, B-cell-depleted T cells, or PBMCs. Subjects who had been exposed to COVID-19, were actively infected with it, or had recovered from it provided the deeply sampled blood TCRbeta repertoires that made up the dataset. A freely available public database, intended as a resource for researchers studying the immune response to SARS-CoV-2, is where the repertoires were released. Samples were obtained from the ongoing ImmuneRACE study (first 160 participants) and from roughly 1,300 subjects provided by 6 global collaborators. Nearly every sample came with metadata listing a de-identified subject ID, COVID-19 status, age in years and sex. Where available, HLA class I and class II types were taken from metadata supplied by the sample provider and were not determined by assay-based typing.

About this clone: What this receptor recognizes is not known. It has no much larger one-base neighbor in the sample; base qualities were not kept.

The paper as a whole reports these results and caveats: The amount of clinical and demographic metadata varied by source and participant and was provided uncurated.

Collaborating institutions collected whole blood in K2EDTA tubes following their own protocols. For TCRbeta analysis, collaborator samples were shipped as frozen whole blood, as isolated PBMCs, or as DNA extracted from either sample type. TCRbeta CDR3 regions were amplified from genomic DNA by means of the immunoSEQ Assay, a bias-controlled multiplex PCR. The published analysis was carried out like this. The number of nucleated cells in each sample was estimated by amplification of reference gene primers within the assay. Sequence reads were collapsed and filtered to measure the absolute abundance of every unique TCRbeta CDR3 rearrangement. For each sample, productive Simpson clonality was calculated by taking the square root of Simpson's diversity index across productive rearrangements. The clones in this table, taken by TCRdb from immuneACCESS, are in-frame only. Not every clone is retained; where verified, under half of the shortfall comes from an unresolved V gene, and the cause of the rest is unknown. D and trimming come from the DNA, and the V and J calls and clone size come from that table. For this sample there are around 200,000 clones; around 84% appear just once. Clones ranked in the top ten supply about a sixth of the sample.

Sequences SGHDT (CDR1) and YYEEEE (CDR2) are obtained from the germline V gene. Relative to germline, V is 0 bases shorter and J is 2 bases shorter, with 11 bases between their ends. The CDR3, cysteine through phenylalanine, is 15 amino acids long. Just the 45-base CDR3 DNA is kept, in frame starting at base 1. This receptor chain uses TRBV5-6 and TRBJ1-1; the D gene identity is not certain. The specimen sequenced was peripheral blood. The TCR originated in an elderly woman with active or convalescent COVID-19. The CDR3 here reads CASSLASGDNTEAFF. The nucleotide sequence is given as TGTGCCAGCAGCTTGGCTAGTGGTGATAACACTGAAGCTTTCTTT.